This T cell receptor (beta chain) was retrieved from a study of breast tumors, draining lymph nodes, adjacent tissues. Study observations and caveats: Tumor and nontumor repertoires were significantly more similar in luminal-like than in basal-like breast cancer.

CDR3 length: 16 residues. CDR1 is LGHDT, CDR2 YNNKEL, per germline (reference sequence). Germline trimming cut 4 bases from V and 1 base from J; bases unmatched to any gene: 3. In TCRdb, the multiplex PCR reads were re-called with MiXCR into one record per CDR3 protein. The sample includes a few hundred thousand distinct CDR3 sequences, less than 35% of them seen just once. This clonotype appeared many times. The antigen is not known. Breast cancer patients provided tissue from their axillary draining lymph nodes. The genes are TRBV3-1 and TRBJ2-7; TRBD2 aligns across 14 bases. The source is a female donor with breast cancer. Some clones in this sample may be carry-over from other donors' samples. The sample comprised axillary lymph node tissue. The CDR3 loop is CASSRGTSGGSYEQYF. The CDR3 DNA reads as TGTGCCAGCAGCCGAGGGACTAGCGGGGGTTCCTACGAGCAGTACTTC.